This T cell receptor beta chain was retrieved from a study of cytomegalovirus exposure and HLA in healthy donors. The wider study: In a later analysis, it was reported that the 110 or so validation repertoires had been produced on the same platform as the roughly 700 repertoires belonging to the first cohort. Study-wide points: Rarity marked most TCR sequences, yet some public TCRs occurred in many donors. Among TCR beta chains, those listed as cytomegalovirus-associated numbered approximately 150. For cytomegalovirus status, the classifier reportedly gave diagnoses with high specificity and sensitivity.

TCRdb keeps only in-frame clones here, not all; method: immunoSEQ multiplex PCR. Of some 63,000 clones listed, around 92% are singletons. V trimming: 5 bases; J trimming: 8 bases; junction bases outside the gene matches: 12. Germline V gene data show CDR1 as SEHNR and CDR2 as FQNEAQ (reference sequence). This CDR3 region has 15 residues. Concerning this clone itself: Its antigen is not identified.

This chain joins TRBV7-9 and TRBJ1-2, with 9 positions matching TRBD1. The clonotype originates from a woman under 30 in good health and CMV-seronegative. Material for sequencing was PBMCs. The CDR3, as DNA: TGTGCCAGCAGCCAAATCGGGACAGGGTTCGGCGGCTACACCTTC. Encoded protein: CASSQIGTGFGGYTF.